The rows below give T cell receptor beta chains drawn from one sample of a study of read filtering for tumor transcriptome and immune sequencing. TCRdb reanalysed the reads using MiXCR and keeps one entry per CDR3 protein. Of tens of thousands of distinct CDR3 sequences in the sample, roughly a fifth were seen once. Source material: a population of CD138-negative cells sorted from bone marrow. Source of these receptors: a donor at least 40 years old with multiple myeloma. Each CDR3 is given with its conserved first and last residue. The D gene is left open where the match is weak. Expanded clones get a size class; other rows say once, few or many, or leave the size out.

length: 13; V: TRBV7-8; J: TRBJ1-1; D: -; size: many; DNA: TGTGCCAGCAGCTTAGCCGTCGGTTCAGGAGCTTTCTTT; CDR3: CASSLAVGSGAFF
length: 15; V: TRBV20-1; J: TRBJ2-7; D: -; size: many; DNA: TGCAGTGCTAACCCCCCCATTCGAATCTACGACGAGCAGTACTTC; CDR3: CSANPPIRIYDEQYF
length: 13; V: TRBV20-1; J: TRBJ1-3; D: -; size: few; DNA: TGCAGTGCCAGACGCGTAGGGGGAAACACCATATATTTT; CDR3: CSARRVGGNTIYF
length: 20; V: TRBV28; J: TRBJ2-5; D: TRBD2; size: many; DNA: TGTGCCAGCAGCCCCTACTTCACTAGCGGGGGGACCTCGATGCAAGAGACCCAGTACTTC; CDR3: CASSPYFTSGGTSMQETQYF
length: 14; V: TRBV7-3; J: TRBJ2-3; D: -; size: many; DNA: TGTGCCAGCAGCCCTAGGGGAAGCACAGATACGCAGTATTTT; CDR3: CASSPRGSTDTQYF
length: 14; V: TRBV10-3; J: TRBJ1-1; D: -; size: many; DNA: TGTGCCACCTCCGGGAACGAAATGAACACTGAAGCTTTCTTT; CDR3: CATSGNEMNTEAFF
length: 16; V: TRBV20-1; J: TRBJ1-4; D: -; size: many; DNA: TGCAGTGCTAGACCCGGGACACCCGGGGGGAATGAAAAACTGTTTTTT; CDR3: CSARPGTPGGNEKLFF
length: 17; V: TRBV5-1; J: TRBJ2-1; D: -; size: many; DNA: TGCGCCAGCAGCAAGGAACCGACGGGGAGCTCCTACAATGAGCAGTTCTTC; CDR3: CASSKEPTGSSYNEQFF
length: 15; V: TRBV28; J: TRBJ1-5; D: -; size: many; DNA: TGTGCCAGCTTCCCAGGGGCCATGAGCAATCAGCCCCAGCATTTT; CDR3: CASFPGAMSNQPQHF
length: 13; V: TRBV20-1; J: TRBJ1-1; D: -; size: -; DNA: TGCAGTGCTGGCGAAACAGGGATTTTCGAAGCTGTCTTT; CDR3: CSAGETGIFEAVF
length: 13; V: TRBV2; J: TRBJ2-1; D: -; size: many; DNA: TGTGCCAGCAGTTTCCCCCCCGTCGATGAGCAGTTCTTC; CDR3: CASSFPPVDEQFF
length: 16; V: TRBV5-4; J: TRBJ2-7; D: -; size: -; DNA: TGTGCCAGCAGCTTGGGAGGGCCAGCCGCGGCACCCGAGCAGTACTTC; CDR3: CASSLGGPAAAPEQYF
length: 15; V: TRBV19; J: TRBJ2-2; D: -; size: -; DNA: TGTGCCAGTAGTATGGGTTTGCGGAACACCGGGGAGCTGTTTTTT; CDR3: CASSMGLRNTGELFF
length: 14; V: TRBV7-6; J: TRBJ2-7; D: -; size: many; DNA: TGTGCCAGCAGCCTACAACAGAGCTCCTACGAGCAGTACTTC; CDR3: CASSLQQSSYEQYF
length: 14; V: TRBV7-2; J: TRBJ2-7; D: -; size: -; DNA: TGTGCCAGCAGCTTAGGGCGCGGCTCCTACGAGCAGTACTTC; CDR3: CASSLGRGSYEQYF